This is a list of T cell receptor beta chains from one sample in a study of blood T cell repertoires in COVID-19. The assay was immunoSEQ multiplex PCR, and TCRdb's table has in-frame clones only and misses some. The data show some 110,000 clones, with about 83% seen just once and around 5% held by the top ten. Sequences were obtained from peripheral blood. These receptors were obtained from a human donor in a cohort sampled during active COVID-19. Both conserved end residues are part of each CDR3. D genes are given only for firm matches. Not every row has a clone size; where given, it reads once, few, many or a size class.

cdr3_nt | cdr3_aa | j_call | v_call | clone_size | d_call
TGTGCCAGCAGCTTAGGGACAAGTTCCTACAATGAGCAGTTCTTC | CASSLGTSSYNEQFF | TRBJ2-1 | TRBV11-3 | NA | NA
TGTGCCTGGAGCACAGGGAAAGTCCAGCCCCAGCATTTT | CAWSTGKVQPQHF | TRBJ1-5 | TRBV30 | once | NA
TGTGCCAGTAGTGAGGCCGTGAACTATGGCTACACCTTC | CASSEAVNYGYTF | TRBJ1-2 | TRBV19 | NA | NA
TGTGCCAGCAGCTTGGTGTACAGGGGCTCTCGGGAGCAGTACTTC | CASSLVYRGSREQYF | TRBJ2-7 | TRBV5-5 | NA | TRBD1
TGTGCCAGCAGCCAAGTGCAAGAGGAGCAGTACTTC | CASSQVQEEQYF | TRBJ2-7 | TRBV16 | NA | NA
TGTGCCAGCAGTGAAGCCAGCTCCTATAATTCACCCCTCCACTTT | CASSEASSYNSPLHF | TRBJ1-6 | TRBV2 | NA | NA
TGCGCCAGCAGCGCTGGTCAGGGCCTGAACACTGAAGCTTTCTTT | CASSAGQGLNTEAFF | TRBJ1-1 | TRBV5-1 | NA | NA
TGTGCCACCACCGGGGCAGGGGACGGCGGCAATCAGCCCCAGCATTTT | CATTGAGDGGNQPQHF | TRBJ1-5 | TRBV7-9 | NA | NA
TGCGCCAGCAGCCAAGAGCCAAGGGGATCAACTAATGAAAAACTGTTTTTT | CASSQEPRGSTNEKLFF | TRBJ1-4 | TRBV4-3 | NA | NA
TGTGCCAGCAGCTTAGGGGTAAGCCGGGAAGCGGGAAACACCGGGGAGCTGTTTTTT | CASSLGVSREAGNTGELFF | TRBJ2-2 | TRBV7-8 | few | TRBD2
TGTGCCAGTACCAACAGGGAAATCGGGGAGCTGTTTTTT | CASTNREIGELFF | TRBJ2-2 | TRBV19 | NA | NA
TGTGCCAGTAGTCCCGGGACTAGCGGTACCTACGAGCAGTACTTC | CASSPGTSGTYEQYF | TRBJ2-7 | TRBV19 | NA | TRBD2
TGTGCTAGTGGTTTGAGACTAGCGGGAACCGACAACTACGAGCAGTACTTC | CASGLRLAGTDNYEQYF | TRBJ2-7 | TRBV12-5 | NA | TRBD2
TGCGCCAGCAGCTTGGTGCGGGACAGGGGGTACATGACGAACACTGAAGCTTTCTTT | CASSLVRDRGYMTNTEAFF | TRBJ1-1 | TRBV5-1 | NA | TRBD1
TGTGCCAGCAGCTTAGCGTCCAGGGTAAGGGAGCAGTACTTC | CASSLASRVREQYF | TRBJ2-7 | TRBV7-2 | NA | NA
TGTGCCAGCAGTTTGGGCCAGCCCCAGCATTTT | CASSLGQPQHF | TRBJ1-5 | TRBV28 | NA | NA
TGTGCCAGCAGGACACTTACGGGATCGCGGGAGACCCAGTACTTC | CASRTLTGSRETQYF | TRBJ2-5 | TRBV21-1 | NA | NA
TGTGCCTGGAGTGTCTGGGGATCGGGGGATACGCAGTATTTT | CAWSVWGSGDTQYF | TRBJ2-3 | TRBV30 | once | NA
TGTGCCAGCAAACTCGACAGACTTAACACCGGGGAGCTGTTTTTT | CASKLDRLNTGELFF | TRBJ2-2 | TRBV27 | NA | NA
TGTGCCAGCAGCTTAGCGTCTAGCGGGCCCCAAGAGACCCAGTACTTC | CASSLASSGPQETQYF | TRBJ2-5 | TRBV7-7 | NA | TRBD2
TGCGCCAGCAGCTGGGAGGGCTACGAGCAGTACTTC | CASSWEGYEQYF | TRBJ2-7 | TRBV5-1 | NA | TRBD2
TGCGCCAGCAGAGCTGGGACAGACGGAGGGGGCTACACCTTC | CASRAGTDGGGYTF | TRBJ1-2 | TRBV5-1 | NA | TRBD1
TGCAGCTCCCGGGACACCAACTATGGCTACACCTTC | CSSRDTNYGYTF | TRBJ1-2 | TRBV29-1 | NA | NA
TGTGCCAGCAGTGTACACAGGGGAAACAATGGCTACACCTTC | CASSVHRGNNGYTF | TRBJ1-2 | TRBV2 | NA | TRBD1
TGTGCCAGCAGCTCAAGGAGAGACAGGGGGCCCACAGATACGCAGTATTTT | CASSSRRDRGPTDTQYF | TRBJ2-3 | TRBV7-8 | few | TRBD1
TGTGCCAGCACCGAAGTCTCCGGGGGGGTTGACACTGAAGCTTTCTTT | CASTEVSGGVDTEAFF | TRBJ1-1 | TRBV6-6 | NA | NA
TGTGCCAGCAGTCACGGGGACAGACTGATGAACACTGAAGCTTTCTTT | CASSHGDRLMNTEAFF | TRBJ1-1 | TRBV6-6 | NA | TRBD1
TGTGCCACCAGCCCCGACCCCGGGGCGGGGACCTATGGCTACACCTTC | CATSPDPGAGTYGYTF | TRBJ1-2 | TRBV15 | NA | NA
TGTGCCAGCAGCCCCCGGGATCCATACAATGAGCAGTTCTTC | CASSPRDPYNEQFF | TRBJ2-1 | TRBV9 | NA | NA
TGTGCCAGCAGCTTAGGTTTAGCGGGAACCCCAGGCTACGAGCAGTACTTC | CASSLGLAGTPGYEQYF | TRBJ2-7 | TRBV7-2 | NA | TRBD2
TGTGCCAGCAGCCCCCGGACTAGCGGCGGGGAGCTGTTTTTT | CASSPRTSGGELFF | TRBJ2-2 | TRBV2 | once | TRBD2
TGTGCCAGCAGTTTATCGCAGGGAGGCTACTATGGCTACACCTTC | CASSLSQGGYYGYTF | TRBJ1-2 | TRBV28 | NA | NA
TGTGCCAGCAGCTTAGGGGGCCCCTACGAGCAGTACTTC | CASSLGGPYEQYF | TRBJ2-7 | TRBV7-8 | many | NA
TGTGCCAGCGCAATAGGGAGGGGGGGACTAGCGGGAGGGTCCTCCTACAATGAGCAGTTCTTC | CASAIGRGGLAGGSSYNEQFF | TRBJ2-1 | TRBV19 | NA | TRBD2
TGTGCCAGCAGCTTGGACGACAGGTCTTCCTACAATGAGCAGTTCTTC | CASSLDDRSSYNEQFF | TRBJ2-1 | TRBV7-6 | NA | NA
TGTGCCAGCAGACGATTAGGGACAGGGATGGACTCCTATAATTCACCCCTCCACTTT | CASRRLGTGMDSYNSPLHF | TRBJ1-6 | TRBV27 | NA | TRBD1
TGTGCCAGCTCACCATCGGGACAAGGCCGCGAGCAGTACTTC | CASSPSGQGREQYF | TRBJ2-7 | TRBV18 | NA | NA
TGTGCCAGCAGCTTAGGGCAGCTAGTGAGGACAGATACGCAGTATTTT | CASSLGQLVRTDTQYF | TRBJ2-3 | TRBV11-2 | NA | NA
TGTGCCAGCAGCTTAATCGGCGGGAACACCGGGGAGCTGTTTTTT | CASSLIGGNTGELFF | TRBJ2-2 | TRBV7-2 | NA | NA
TGCGCCAGCAGTGAGTCGTGGCAGGGGGCGCGGAGAGGCTACACCTTC | CASSESWQGARRGYTF | TRBJ1-2 | TRBV10-2 | once | TRBD1
TGCGCCAGCAGCTTCAGAGGGACAACTAATGAAAAACTGTTTTTT | CASSFRGTTNEKLFF | TRBJ1-4 | TRBV5-1 | NA | NA